This T cell receptor (beta chain) was captured in a study of shared clonotypes between healthy human individuals. V shed 5 bases, J shed 7 bases, and the junction held 6 bases outside the gene matches. CDR3 length: 15 residues. CDR1 and CDR2 from the germline V gene are MNHEY and SMNVEV (reference sequence). The repertoire was sequenced with immunoSEQ multiplex PCR; TCRdb's copy has only in-frame clones and lacks some. The table has about 1 million clones, about 76% seen once. This clone showed up many times. Other DNA sequences of this sample code for an identical CDR3. The chain couples TRBV27 to TRBJ1-6; TRBD1 matches 9 bases. The sample consisted of memory CD4+ T cells sorted from blood. Subset denoted: CD45RA-negative fraction. The sequence was obtained from a man aged 18-30 years in good health. CDR3 coding DNA: TGTGCCAGCAGTCCAACCGACAGGGGGAATTCACCCCTCCACTTT. Translation gives CASSPTDRGNSPLHF.